This T cell receptor beta chain was recovered during a study of early T cells in non-severe SARS-CoV-2 infection. Whole-study context: Whole-blood bulk RNA, unsorted, was sequenced, and chains were unpaired. Study conclusions and caveats: A preference for anti-spike CD8 responses marked VDJdb matching, which missed private and CD4 specificities.

Unique molecular identifiers tagged individual cDNA molecules. TCRdb independently ran MiXCR on the 5' RACE reads; one entry per CDR3 protein. This sample has 55,000 to 70,000 distinct CDR3 sequences, with less than 5.5% found just once. There are a few counts of this clonotype. Its target is not known. V was clipped by 5 bases and J by 8 bases, with 15 bases between them. The CDR3 is 13 residues long. The V gene's germline CDR1 is SGHAT and CDR2 FQNNGV. Sequencing was done on a sample of whole blood. This rearrangement joins TRBV11-2 to TRBJ1-2; D is undetermined. The sequence derives from an adult who was a healthcare worker with PCR-confirmed SARS-CoV-2 infection or an uninfected control (not recorded which). DNA for the CDR3: TGTGCCAGCAGCCCCATTATCGGGCAGGGCTACACCTTC. This translates into CASSPIIGQGYTF.